Presented here are 24 T cell receptor beta chains from one specimen sequenced in a study of cytomegalovirus exposure and HLA in healthy donors. A multiplex PCR was run with 60 Vbeta primers and 13 Jbeta primers. Sequencing was performed with immunoSEQ multiplex PCR; in TCRdb, only in-frame clones are kept and a portion is missing. The sample includes some 78,000 clones, under 80% of them seen just once. What was sequenced was PBMCs. The receptors stem from a man aged 40-49 years in good health and CMV-seropositive.

This chain uses TRBV18 with TRBJ1-6, with D perhaps TRBD1 (5 bases). This CDR3 has 16 residues. Trimming removed 8 bases at V and 10 bases at J, with 24 bases between. CDR1 is KGHSH, CDR2 LQKENI, per germline. For the CDR3, the DNA is TGTGCCAGCGCTCCCGGCCCGGGGGAGGAGGTGTCACCCCTCCACTTT. Protein: CASAPGPGEEVSPLHF.

V is TRBV5-4 and J is TRBJ2-7; 7 nucleotides match TRBD1. V shed 3 bases and J 3 bases; nucleotides not matched to a gene: 6. This CDR3 region has 14 residues. Germline CDR1 SGHNT, CDR2 YYREEE (reference sequence). The CDR3: CASSSTGLGYEQYF. DNA of the CDR3: TGTGCCAGCAGCTCGACAGGGCTGGGCTACGAGCAGTACTTC.

V and J are TRBV19 and TRBJ1-5; no clear D. The germline CDR1 and CDR2 sequences are LNHDA and SQIVND (reference sequence). CDR3 length: 15 amino acids. The V gene lost 6 bases and the J gene lost 2 bases, with 14 bases spanning the gap. This CDR3 is CASSASRQGNQPQHF. CDR3 in DNA: TGTGCCAGTAGCGCCAGTCGGCAGGGCAATCAGCCCCAGCATTTT.

This clone was seen just once. The chain carries TRBV28 and TRBJ1-4; a possible D gene is TRBD1 (6 bases). From germline, CDR1 is MDHEN and CDR2 SYDVKM. The CDR3 consists of 16 residues. Trimming took off 6 bases at V and 10 bases at J, with 24 bases between the two ends. Here the CDR3 reads CASSPAYIRGVAKLFF. In DNA, the CDR3 is TGTGCCAGCAGCCCCGCTTATATCAGGGGAGTAGCAAAACTGTTTTTT. The full variable domain, with the rest looked up from reference TRBV28 and TRBJ1-4, is DVKVTQSSRYLVKRTGEKVFLECVQDMDHENMFWYRQDPGLGLRLIYFSYDVKMKEKGDIPEGYSVSREKKERFSLILESASTNQTSMYLCASSPAYIRGVAKLFFGSGTQLSVL.

This clone was detected only once. The CDR3 is CASIGVTGFDYGYTF. Here the CDR3 DNA reads TGTGCCAGCATAGGGGTGACAGGGTTTGACTATGGCTACACCTTC. The J gene is TRBJ1-2, the V gene TRBV7-2; 7 positions agree with TRBD1. Germline assignment: CDR1 SGHTA and CDR2 FQGNSA. The junction had 11 bases not matched to a gene; V was cut back by 7 bases and J by 3 bases. The CDR3 has 15 residues.

The gene calls are TRBV6-1 and TRBJ2-3; TRBD2 agrees at 7 bases. There are 15 residues in the CDR3. V lost 7 bases to trimming and J lost 0 bases; unmatched junction nucleotides: 7. From germline, CDR1 is MNHNS and CDR2 SASEGT. The CDR3 DNA sequence: TGTGCCAGCATGGGGCTAGCGGATAGCACAGATACGCAGTATTTT. It is translated as CASMGLADSTDTQYF.

The rearrangement uses TRBV4-2 and TRBJ2-1; 7 nucleotides align to TRBD2. Germline values: CDR1 LGHNA, CDR2 YNFKEQ. With V trimmed by 4 bases and J by 5 bases, 5 bases remained unmatched. This CDR3 region has 14 residues. CDR3 DNA: TGTGCCAGCAGCCTCGGGGGAGGGGACAATGAGCAGTTCTTC. Translated, it gives CASSLGGGDNEQFF.

This chain connects TRBV7-2 to TRBJ2-3; 11 positions match TRBD2. Germline CDR1 SGHTA, CDR2 FQGNSA. V shed 1 base, J shed 6 bases, and the junction held 12 bases outside the gene matches. The CDR3 runs to 18 residues. Written as DNA, the CDR3 is TGTGCCAGCAGCTTAGTTGCGCTAGCGGGGGGAGGTAGGGATACGCAGTATTTT. Translating gives CASSLVALAGGGRDTQYF. Full variable domain (rest looked up from reference TRBV7-2 and TRBJ2-3): GAGVSQSPSNKVTEKGKDVELRCDPISGHTALYWYRQSLGQGLEFLIYFQGNSAPDKSGLPSDRFSAERTGGSVSTLTIQRTQQEDSAVYLCASSLVALAGGGRDTQYFGPGTRLTVL.

The V call is TRBV28, the J call TRBJ1-5; 8 bases map to TRBD1. The J segment lost 3 bases and the V segment lost 9 bases, leaving 10 bases of the junction unmatched. From germline, CDR1 is MDHEN and CDR2 SYDVKM. The CDR3 runs to 15 residues. For the CDR3, the DNA is TGTGCCAGGCCTCACCGGACAGGGAACAATCAGCCCCAGCATTTT. Amino acid sequence: CARPHRTGNNQPQHF.

This clone was found a few times. V and J are TRBV5-1 and TRBJ2-2; TRBD2 aligns across 7 bases. The CDR3 consists of 15 residues. Germline CDR1 is SGHRS and CDR2 is YFSETQ. V was pared by 4 bases and J by 5 bases, with 8 bases of the junction left unmatched. The CDR3 DNA reads as TGCGCCAGCAGCCCCCGGAGTAGCGGGACCGGGGAGCTGTTTTTT. Its translation is CASSPRSSGTGELFF. The complete variable domain, with remaining parts taken from reference TRBV5-1 and TRBJ2-2, reads KAGVTQTPRYLIKTRGQQVTLSCSPISGHRSVSWYQQTPGQGLQFLFEYFSETQRNKGNFPGRFSGRQFSNSRSEMNVSTLELGDSALYLCASSPRSSGTGELFFGEGSRLTVL.

The chain couples TRBV18 to TRBJ2-5; TRBD2 is a possible D gene (5 bases). The CDR3 extends over 13 amino acids. V shed 8 bases and J shed 1 base, with 11 bases lying between them. Germline values: CDR1 KGHSH, CDR2 LQKENI. The CDR3 bases are TGTGCCAGCCGGCAGGCGGGCCAAGAGACCCAGTACTTC. Its protein is CASRQAGQETQYF.

This clone appeared a few times. J is TRBJ1-2 and V is TRBV28; tentatively, D is TRBD1 (5 bases). Germline assignment: CDR1 MDHEN and CDR2 SYDVKM. The CDR3 extends over 15 amino acids. Between the trimmed V and J ends, which lost 2 bases and 5 bases, there was a span of 15 bases. CDR3 bases: TGTGCCAGCAGTTTACCAGGGCAGGGACTATATGGCTACACCTTC. It yields the protein CASSLPGQGLYGYTF.

This chain joins TRBV6-1 and TRBJ1-5, with TRBD1 identical over 9 bases. V lost 6 bases to trimming and J lost 4 bases; unmatched junction nucleotides: 4. Per the germline V gene, CDR1 is MNHNS and CDR2 is SASEGT. CDR3 size: 14 residues. This chain's CDR3 is CASSYRGLNQPQHF. The CDR3, as DNA: TGTGCCAGCAGCTACAGGGGGCTGAATCAGCCCCAGCATTTT.

The CDR3 DNA is TGCGCCAGCAGCTTGGTGGTGAGCGCAGATACGCAGTATTTT. It specifies CASSLVVSADTQYF. V and J are TRBV5-1 and TRBJ2-3, with D unresolved. CDR3 size: 14 residues. Germline CDR1 and CDR2: SGHRS and YFSETQ. Trimming took off 0 bases at V and 4 bases at J, with 9 bases between the two ends.

CDR3 residues: CSVAPRDTHQETQYF. The CDR3 DNA reads TGCAGCGTTGCCCCTCGGGACACTCACCAAGAGACCCAGTACTTC. This chain joins TRBV29-1 and TRBJ2-5; tentative D call: TRBD1 (6 bases). This CDR3 is 15 amino acids long. V dropped 4 bases and J dropped 0 bases, with 15 bases sitting between them. Germline V CDR1 and CDR2: SQVTM, ANQGSEA.

This chain joins TRBV19 and TRBJ1-2; the D gene is possibly TRBD1 (5 bases). The CDR3 has 13 residues. Germline V lookup: CDR1 LNHDA, CDR2 SQIVND (reference sequence). The germline V and J ends were trimmed by 5 bases and 2 bases, with 9 bases remaining between them. CDR3 sequence (DNA): TGTGCCAGTAGTGTGACAGCGAACTATGGCTACACCTTC. It encodes CASSVTANYGYTF.

The J gene is TRBJ1-1, the V gene TRBV18, with TRBD1 matching 7 bases. The germline V gene encodes CDR1 KGHSH and CDR2 LQKENI. This CDR3 has 14 residues. Trimming cost V 3 bases and J 4 bases; bases outside gene matches: 5. The CDR3 DNA is TGTGCCAGCTCACCCCAACAGGGGTTCACTGAAGCTTTCTTT. It specifies CASSPQQGFTEAFF. The full variable domain, in which reference TRBV18 and TRBJ1-1 provide the parts outside the CDR3, is NAGVMQNPRHLVRRRGQEARLRCSPMKGHSHVYWYRQLPEEGLKFMVYLQKENIIDESGMPKERFSAEFPKEGPSILRIQQVVRGDSAAYFCASSPQQGFTEAFFGQGTRLTVV.

V usage is TRBV6-5 and J usage is TRBJ1-3, with a weak D call TRBD1 (6 bases). This CDR3 is built from 13 residues. With 8 bases removed from V and 5 bases from J, the gap between germline ends came to 13 bases. The V gene's germline CDR1 is MNHEY and CDR2 SVGAGI. The CDR3, as DNA: TGTGCCAGCGTTGAGAGGGGGAGAAACACCATATATTTT. It codes for CASVERGRNTIYF.

This clone has only a few counts. V and J are TRBV5-5 and TRBJ1-6; D uncertain. The germline V and J ends were trimmed by 0 bases and 1 base, with 8 bases remaining between them. The CDR3 is 16 amino acids. Germline assignment: CDR1 SGHKS and CDR2 YYEKEE (reference sequence). Here the CDR3 reads CASSLGSGSYNSPLHF. CDR3 DNA: TGTGCCAGCAGCTTGGGTTCGGGGTCCTATAATTCACCCCTCCACTTT.

The V call is TRBV20-1, the J call TRBJ2-7, with D unresolved. Germline V gives CDR1 DFQATT, CDR2 SNEGSKA (reference sequence). Between the trimmed V and J ends, which lost 2 bases and 4 bases, there was a span of 6 bases. The CDR3 is made up of 11 amino acids. Here the CDR3 DNA reads TGCAGTGCTAGACTCGTTTACGAGCAGTACTTC. It is translated as CSARLVYEQYF.

This chain joins TRBV6-5 and TRBJ2-2; D not certain. Germline V gene data show CDR1 as MNHEY and CDR2 as SVGAGI. CDR3 length: 15 amino acids. V lost 6 bases and J lost 1, with 12 bases in between. CDR3 sequence (DNA): TGTGCCAGCAGACGCGGAGATCAGAACACCGGGGAGCTGTTTTTT. Encoded protein: CASRRGDQNTGELFF.

Many counts were recorded for this clone. The chain employs TRBV20-1 and TRBJ2-1; unclear D gene. The CDR3 length is 10 residues. V was pared by 3 bases and J by 12 bases, with 9 bases between. Per the germline V gene, CDR1 is DFQATT and CDR2 is SNEGSKA (reference sequence). The CDR3 bases are TGCAGTGCTAGCTTCCAGGTGCAGTTCTTC. Translating it yields CSASFQVQFF.

This chain joins TRBV5-5 and TRBJ1-1; 11 nucleotides line up with TRBD1. This CDR3 region has 15 residues. With V trimmed by 1 base and J by 4 bases, 3 bases remained unmatched. CDR1 and CDR2 from the germline V gene are SGHKS and YYEKEE (reference sequence). Written as DNA, the CDR3 is TGTGCCAGCAGCTTGTACGGGACAGGGGGCACTGAAGCTTTCTTT. It is translated as CASSLYGTGGTEAFF.

The chain uses TRBV28 and TRBJ2-4; tentative D call: TRBD1 (6 bases). The CDR3 spans 13 residues. V was trimmed by 3 bases and J by 7 bases, leaving 10 bases between them. The germline gives CDR1 MDHEN, CDR2 SYDVKM. CDR3 DNA: TGTGCCAGCAGTTTGCGTAGGGGGAACATTCAGTACTTC. It codes for CASSLRRGNIQYF.